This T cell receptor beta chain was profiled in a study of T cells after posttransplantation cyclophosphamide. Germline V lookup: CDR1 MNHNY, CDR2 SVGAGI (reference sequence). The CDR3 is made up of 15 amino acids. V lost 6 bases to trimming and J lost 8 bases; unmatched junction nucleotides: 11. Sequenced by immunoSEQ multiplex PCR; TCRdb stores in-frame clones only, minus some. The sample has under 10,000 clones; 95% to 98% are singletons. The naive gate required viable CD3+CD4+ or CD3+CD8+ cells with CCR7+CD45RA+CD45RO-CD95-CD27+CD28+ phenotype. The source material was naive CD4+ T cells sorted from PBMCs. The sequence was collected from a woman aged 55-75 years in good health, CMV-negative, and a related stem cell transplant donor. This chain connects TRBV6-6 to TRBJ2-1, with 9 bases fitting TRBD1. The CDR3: CASRPGQGWGDEQFF. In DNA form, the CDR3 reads TGTGCCAGCAGGCCGGGACAGGGATGGGGCGATGAGCAGTTCTTC.